This T cell receptor (beta chain) was captured by sequencing in a study of T cells in localized non-small cell lung cancer (dated by TCRdb to the early 2020s). As for the study more broadly: Comparing tumors with uninvolved tumor-adjacent lungs, the study looked at the T cell repertoires of approximately 240 patients with early-stage NSCLC. The cohort was made up of fewer than 250 treatment-naive NSCLC patients whose localized lung tumors had been resected. A mean age of around 66 years was recorded for the NSCLC patients, of whom under 150 were male and 107 were female.

Deletion took 1 base off V and 7 bases off J, with a span of 19 bases between the germline ends. There are 15 amino acids in the CDR3, from cysteine to phenylalanine inclusive. Only the CDR3 part of the read is kept: 45 bases, read in frame from the first base. The germline V gene (reference sequence) gives CDR1 as GTSNPN and CDR2 as SVGIG. At diagnosis, tumor, uninvolved tumor-adjacent lung and peripheral blood were collected and then preserved as a mix of FFPE and fresh-frozen material. For TCR repertoire profiling, the blood samples were analyzed as peripheral blood mononuclear cells. What the authors observed across the whole study: A median of approximately 50 of the top 100 tumor clones turned up in the paired uninvolved adjacent lung, and around 27 of those clones also ranked among the top 100 of that same adjacent lung. Multi-region tumor sequencing was not performed, so intratumor heterogeneity could not be excluded. Higher T cell density in blood was associated with longer overall survival, whereas higher clonality in adjacent lung was associated with shorter survival. Since the design was exploratory, TCR variables were selected using unadjusted p-values with no false-discovery rate correction. The highest T cell clonality was observed in uninvolved tumor-adjacent lung, where clonality exceeded that of tumor, suggesting that antigenic responses were more focused in uninvolved tumor-adjacent lung.

Regarding this clone: Which antigen it targets is not known. The sample holds no much larger clone one base away, and base qualities are not on file.

TCR beta CDR3 regions were sequenced from DNA using the immunoSEQ Assay. In the original analysis: To compute T cell density, TCR beta template counts were normalized to usable DNA, which was estimated by amplifying housekeeping genes. Richness was estimated with the preseqR package, extrapolating to 400,000 templates for PBMC samples and 120,000 templates for tissue samples. Clonality was defined as one minus Pielou's evenness. Differential abundance testing on productive amino-acid clonotypes, with a minimum total count of 5 and an alpha of 0.1, was used to identify tissue-enriched TCRs. The Jaccard Index and the Morisita Overlap Index were used to quantify repertoire overlap between compartments. GLIPH grouped TCR beta CDR3s together with public tetramer-defined viral CDR3s, and a viral motif had to include at least three viral sequences and also show V-gene enrichment. TCRdb mirrors the immuneACCESS table, restricted to in-frame sequences. Some clones are absent from its copies; in checked studies, under half trace to an unresolved V gene, and the reason for the others is unknown. Clone size and V and J calls were adopted from that table, with D and trimming inferred from the DNA. A total of about 52,000 clones appear in this sample, around 84% of them only once. In total, the top ten clones hold 16% of the sample.

This sequence uses TRBV30 and TRBJ1-2; TRBD1 is a possible D gene, resting on 6 matching bases. The sequencing used PBMCs, collected before any cancer treatment. The source is a female donor with stage II lung adenocarcinoma. The CDR3 protein: CAWSAEQGSAFGYTF. The DNA reads as follows: TGTGCCTGGAGTGCGGAACAGGGATCGGCCTTTGGCTACACCTTC.